This TCR beta chain stems from a study of cytomegalovirus exposure and HLA in healthy donors. This clone is a singleton in its sample. 13 Jbeta primers and 60 Vbeta primers were used for the PCR. Profiling relied on immunoSEQ multiplex PCR, and the TCRdb table lists in-frame clones only, not all of them. The sample includes approximately 220,000 clones, approximately 88% of them seen just once. Sequenced sample: PBMCs. The clonotype comes from a boy younger than 10 in good health and CMV-seronegative.

The CDR3 sequence: CSVRETYEQYF. In nucleotides, the CDR3 is TGCAGCGTTCGAGAAACCTACGAGCAGTACTTC. This sequence joins TRBV29-1 and TRBJ2-7; D uncertain. The germline V and J ends were trimmed by 5 bases and 2 bases, with 7 bases remaining between them. Per the germline V gene, CDR1 is SQVTM and CDR2 is ANQGSEA. This CDR3 spans 11 amino acids.